Each of the 4 T cell receptor beta chains below was sequenced from the same sample in a study of T cell responses to AZD1222 COVID-19 vaccine. TCRdb keeps only in-frame clones here, not all; method: immunoSEQ multiplex PCR. Of some 160,000 clones in the sample, about 92% were seen once. The sample here was peripheral blood, taken on day 0 of AZD1222 vaccination. Receptors originate from an adult in good health.

The chain uses TRBV30 and TRBJ1-4; 11 bases agree with TRBD1. V was pared by 2 bases and J by 8 bases, with 7 bases of the junction left unmatched. Germline CDR1 reads GTSNPN; CDR2 reads SVGIG (reference sequence). The CDR3 length is 15 residues. CDR3 sequence: CAWSTGQGAWEKLFF. In nucleotides, the CDR3 is TGTGCCTGGAGTACCGGACAGGGGGCTTGGGAAAAACTGTTTTTT. Filled out from reference TRBV30 and TRBJ1-4, the complete variable domain reads SQTIHQWPATLVQPVGSPLSLECTVEGTSNPNLYWYRQAAGRGLQLLFYSVGIGQISSEVPQNLSASRPQDRQFILSSKKLLLSDSGFYLCAWSTGQGAWEKLFFGSGTQLSVL.

V usage is TRBV7-2 and J usage is TRBJ2-2; possibly TRBD1 or TRBD2 for D (5 bases each). V was cut by 6 bases and J by 10 bases, with 18 bases left in between. CDR1 is SGHTA, CDR2 FQGNSA, per germline. The CDR3 runs to 14 residues. The CDR3 region is CASSYRSGTQELFF. The CDR3 nucleotides read TGTGCCAGCAGTTACCGATCCGGGACCCAGGAGCTGTTTTTT.

The chain employs TRBV2 and TRBJ1-1, with TRBD1 as a possible D gene (5 bases). Germline V CDR1 and CDR2: SNHLY, FYNNEI. Trimming cost V 6 bases and J 4 bases, with 12 bases left between them. This CDR3 is 13 amino acids long. The DNA of the CDR3 is TGTGCCAGCAGCATCAGGGATAGCACTGAAGCTTTCTTT. Translating gives CASSIRDSTEAFF. The entire variable domain, with the rest obtained from reference TRBV2 and TRBJ1-1, is as follows: EPEVTQTPSHQVTQMGQEVILRCVPISNHLYFYWYRQILGQKVEFLVSFYNNEISEKSEIFDDQFSVERPDGSNFTLKIRSTKLEDSAMYFCASSIRDSTEAFFGQGTRLTVV.

The chain is built from TRBV7-9 and TRBJ2-7; TRBD1 matches 10 bases. After removal of 4 bases from V and 3 bases from J, the junction contained 6 bases not matched to a gene. Looked up from germline, CDR1 is SEHNR and CDR2 is FQNEAQ (reference sequence). The CDR3 has 15 residues. CDR3 residues: CASSWGTGEIYEQYF. As DNA, the CDR3 is TGTGCCAGCAGCTGGGGGACAGGGGAAATCTACGAGCAGTACTTC.